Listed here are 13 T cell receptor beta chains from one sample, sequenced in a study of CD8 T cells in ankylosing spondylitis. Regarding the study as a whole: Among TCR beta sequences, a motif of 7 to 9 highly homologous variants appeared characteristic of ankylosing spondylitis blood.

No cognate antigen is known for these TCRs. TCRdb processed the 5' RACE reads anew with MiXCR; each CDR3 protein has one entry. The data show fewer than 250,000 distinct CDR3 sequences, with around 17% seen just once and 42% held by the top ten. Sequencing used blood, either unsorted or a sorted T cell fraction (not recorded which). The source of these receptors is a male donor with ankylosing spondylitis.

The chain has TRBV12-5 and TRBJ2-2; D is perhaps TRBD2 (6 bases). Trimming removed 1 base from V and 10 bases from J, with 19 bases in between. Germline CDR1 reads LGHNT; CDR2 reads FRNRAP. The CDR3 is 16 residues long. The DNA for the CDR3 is TGTGCTAGTGGTTTGGACTCCCGACTAGGGCACTCGGAGCTGTTTTTT. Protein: CASGLDSRLGHSELFF.

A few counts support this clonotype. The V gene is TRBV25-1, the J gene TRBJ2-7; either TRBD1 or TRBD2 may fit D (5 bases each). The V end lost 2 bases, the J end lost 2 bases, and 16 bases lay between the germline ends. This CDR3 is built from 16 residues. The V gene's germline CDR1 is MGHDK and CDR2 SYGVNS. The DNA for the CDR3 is TGTGCCAGCAGTGAAGGTGGATGGGACCCCACCTACGAGCAGTACTTC. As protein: CASSEGGWDPTYEQYF.

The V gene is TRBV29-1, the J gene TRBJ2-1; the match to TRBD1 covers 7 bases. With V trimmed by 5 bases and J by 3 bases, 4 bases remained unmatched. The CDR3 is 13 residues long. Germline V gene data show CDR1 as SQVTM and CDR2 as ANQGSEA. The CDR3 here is CSVYRGIYNEQFF. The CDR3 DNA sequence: TGCAGCGTTTACAGGGGAATCTACAATGAGCAGTTCTTC.

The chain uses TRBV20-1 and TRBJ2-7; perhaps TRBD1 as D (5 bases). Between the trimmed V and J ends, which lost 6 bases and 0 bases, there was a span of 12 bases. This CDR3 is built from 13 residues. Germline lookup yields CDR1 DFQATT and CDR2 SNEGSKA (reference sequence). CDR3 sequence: CSASLGLSYEQYF. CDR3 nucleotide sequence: TGCAGTGCGAGTTTGGGGCTCTCCTACGAGCAGTACTTC.

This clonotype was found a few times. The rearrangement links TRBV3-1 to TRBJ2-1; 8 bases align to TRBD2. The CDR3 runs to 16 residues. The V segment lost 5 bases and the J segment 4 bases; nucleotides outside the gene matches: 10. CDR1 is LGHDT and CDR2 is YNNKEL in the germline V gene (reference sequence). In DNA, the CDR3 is TGTGCCAGCAGCTCCCCTAACGGGGGGGTTTACAATGAGCAGTTCTTC. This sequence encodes CASSSPNGGVYNEQFF.

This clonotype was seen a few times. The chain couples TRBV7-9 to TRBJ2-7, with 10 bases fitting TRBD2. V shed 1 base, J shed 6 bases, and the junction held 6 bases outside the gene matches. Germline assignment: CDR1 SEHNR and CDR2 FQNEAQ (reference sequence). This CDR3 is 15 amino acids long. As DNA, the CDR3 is TGTGCCAGCAGCTTAGGGCTAGCGGGAGAAGGCGAGCAGTACTTC. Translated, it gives CASSLGLAGEGEQYF. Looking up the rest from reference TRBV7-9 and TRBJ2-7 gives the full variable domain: DTGVSQNPRHKITKRGQNVTFRCDPISEHNRLYWYRQTLGQGPEFLTYFQNEAQLEKSRLLSDRFSAERPKGSFSTLEIQRTEQGDSAMYLCASSLGLAGEGEQYFGPGTRLTVT.

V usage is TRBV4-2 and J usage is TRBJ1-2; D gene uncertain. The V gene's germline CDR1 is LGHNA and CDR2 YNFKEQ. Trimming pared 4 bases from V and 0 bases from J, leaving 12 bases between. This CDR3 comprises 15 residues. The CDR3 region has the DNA TGTGCCAGCAGCCCAGAGGCTCTGGCTAACTATGGCTACACCTTC. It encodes CASSPEALANYGYTF.

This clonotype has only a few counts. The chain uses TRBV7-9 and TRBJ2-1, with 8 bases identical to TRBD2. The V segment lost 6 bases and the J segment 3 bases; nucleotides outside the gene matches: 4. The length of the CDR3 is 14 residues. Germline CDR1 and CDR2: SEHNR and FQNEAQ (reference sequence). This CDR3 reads CASRRTSGYNEQFF. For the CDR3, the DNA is TGTGCCAGCAGACGAACTAGCGGCTACAATGAGCAGTTCTTC.

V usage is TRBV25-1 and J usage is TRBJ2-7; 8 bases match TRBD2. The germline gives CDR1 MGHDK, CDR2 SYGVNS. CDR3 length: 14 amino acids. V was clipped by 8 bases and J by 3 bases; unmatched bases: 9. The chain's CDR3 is CASAFGSGNYEQYF. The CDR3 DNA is TGTGCCAGCGCTTTTGGTAGCGGGAACTACGAGCAGTACTTC.

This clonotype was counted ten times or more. CDR3 DNA: TGCAGCGTTCCGGGACTAATCAACTACAATGAGCAGTTCTTC. Residues: CSVPGLINYNEQFF. The gene calls are TRBV29-1 and TRBJ2-1, with 7 bases identical to TRBD2. The V and J ends lost 5 bases and 3 bases, in that order; junction bases with no gene match: 7. Germline loops: CDR1 SQVTM, CDR2 ANQGSEA. The CDR3 consists of 14 residues.

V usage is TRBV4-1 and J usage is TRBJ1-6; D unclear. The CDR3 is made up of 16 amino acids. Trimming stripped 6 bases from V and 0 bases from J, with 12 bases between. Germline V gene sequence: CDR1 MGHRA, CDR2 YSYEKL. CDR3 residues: CASRDDSSSYNSPLHF. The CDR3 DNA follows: TGCGCCAGCAGAGACGACTCGAGCTCCTATAATTCACCCCTCCACTTT.

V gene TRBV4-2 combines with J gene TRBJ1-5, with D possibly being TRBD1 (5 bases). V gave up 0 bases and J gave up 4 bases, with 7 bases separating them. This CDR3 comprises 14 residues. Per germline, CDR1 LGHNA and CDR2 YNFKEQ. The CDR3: CASSQDPGNQPQHF. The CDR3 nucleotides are TGTGCCAGCAGCCAAGATCCAGGGAATCAGCCCCAGCATTTT.

CDR3 bases: TGCAGCGTTGAGGAGGGAAACTACGAGCAGTACTTC. This gives the protein CSVEEGNYEQYF. V gene TRBV29-1 combines with J gene TRBJ2-7; a weak D match, TRBD2 (6 bases). The CDR3 is 12 residues long. The germline CDR1 and CDR2 sequences are SQVTM and ANQGSEA. V gave up 3 bases and J gave up 3 bases, with 9 bases separating them.